The clone carrying this T cell receptor beta chain was seen only a few times. No antigen is known for it. The record originates from a study of shared clonotypes between healthy human individuals. Findings and caveats of the study: Naive subsets, compared against memory subsets, generally had larger estimated richness values. The authors sampled blood alone, and tissue repertoires likely differ.

Libraries were prepared by immunoSEQ multiplex PCR; TCRdb keeps only in-frame clonotypes and omits some of them. Of some 1 million clones detected, roughly 70% appear once; the ten largest clones hold around 1.5%. Germline V lookup: CDR1 SGHVS, CDR2 FNYEAQ. Trimming left V 5 bases short and J 7 bases short, with 26 bases between. This CDR3 has 17 amino acids. The gene calls are TRBV7-6 and TRBJ1-1; weak D call: TRBD1 (5 bases). Sequencing input: memory CD4+ T cells sorted from blood. This sample's subset: CD45RA-negative fraction. This receptor was identified in a young man in good health. The chain's CDR3 is CASSPAGTASITGEAFF. DNA of the CDR3: TGTGCCAGCAGCCCAGCCGGGACGGCGTCGATTACAGGTGAAGCTTTCTTT.